This paragraph covers one T cell receptor beta chain sequence. This clone appeared a single time. Which antigen it targets is not known. No base qualities exist here, and no much larger clone lies one base off it. The entry originates in a study of shared clonotypes between healthy human individuals (dated by TCRdb to the early 2020s). With regard to the full study: A few men and a couple of women, aged 18 to 49 years, made up the cohort. For each donor, CD4 naive and CD4 memory were each run on three plates, CD8 naive on two plates, and CD8 memory on one plate. Blood TCR repertoires of five healthy adults were deeply sequenced to estimate repertoire size and the extent of clonotype sharing between individuals. Libraries were prepared and TCR repertoires were sequenced by different laboratories using diverse techniques, in order to increase sequencing depth and limit assay-specific biases. Each donor's leukapheresis produced roughly between about 0.8 and 8.9 billion PBMCs. Overall study results and their limits: Higher generation probabilities were observed for clonotypes shared by all four sorted-subset donors than for non-shared clonotypes. Pairwise subsampling indicated that sequencing depth was expected to affect the degree of clonotype sharing among donors. Across four donors, approximately 5% of naive CD4, roughly 3.4% of naive CD8, around 2.1% of memory CD4, and 0.4% to 0.45% of memory CD8 clonotypes were shared. Naive subsets generally had larger estimated clonotype richness than memory subsets. Rarefaction of sorted-subset datasets indicated incomplete sequencing despite the large sequencing depth. Because the study included only a small number of donors, the genetic and exposure-history diversity represented was limited. Sampling was restricted to blood, and TCR repertoires in tissues likely differ from the TCR repertoires found in blood.

Using the deep immunoSEQ assay, TCR CDR3 regions were amplified from genomic DNA by multiplex PCR. Extracted genomic DNA from each cell subset was spread evenly across all wells of several immunoSEQ 96-well plates, with each plate serving as a replicate. For sorted subsets, roughly 200 ng of genomic DNA, equivalent to around 31,000 T cell genomes, went into each replicate PCR. Purified libraries were quantified with a Qubit 3.0 fluorometer, sized on a Bioanalyzer 2100, and re-quantified with the KAPA Library Quantification kit. Each immunoSEQ 96-well plate was sequenced on its own single-read 150-cycle Illumina NextSeq 550 flow cell. The source study handled its data this way. Because the immunoSEQ output included only junctional sequences and no quality scores, the filtering could not be the same as the filtering used for full-length reads. To assign V/J genes and CDR3, sequences were annotated using PyIR, a Python wrapper for IgBLAST v1.9, with IMGT germline references. Reads were filtered out if the reads had weak V/J assignments (E-value above 1e-6), no CDR3, stop codons, out-of-frame junctions, or ambiguous translated residues. V3J clonotypes were defined as sequences sharing an identical inferred V gene, J gene, and CDR3 amino acid sequence. Percentage overlap between repertoires was calculated by dividing the number of shared unique clonotypes by the size of the smaller repertoire. Three approaches were used to assess repertoire richness: RTK rarefaction, the Chao1 estimator, and Recon v2.1 estimates of unobserved clonotypes. For all TCRbeta clonotypes obtained by the gDNA method from a handful of donors, generation probabilities were computed with OLGA. Held by TCRdb, this immuneACCESS table contains in-frame sequences only and omits some clones. Under half of the omission traces to an unresolved V gene where checked; the cause of the rest is unknown. V and J calls plus clone size are reproduced from that table; the DNA served to infer D and trimming. For this sample there are over a million clones; roughly 96% appear just once. The ten biggest clones cover over 1% of the sample.

The donors were healthy, HIV-negative adults with no recently reported acute infections or vaccinations. All donors were Caucasian adults living in Nashville, Tennessee, USA. CD4+ T cells were enriched through magnetic negative selection, after which naive cells were positively selected on CD45RA and the remaining negative fraction served as the memory subset. Blood was collected by leukapheresis, and PBMCs were isolated by Ficoll-Histopaque density gradient centrifugation and then cryopreserved in liquid nitrogen vapor phase. Analytical flow cytometry was used to check the purity and quantity of each magnetically sorted T cell population. From each sorted fraction, genomic DNA was isolated and quantified by UV absorbance on a Nanodrop 2000c. From a lookup of the germline V gene, CDR1 and CDR2 are KGHSH and LQKENI. The CDR3 runs 15 residues from the cysteine to the phenylalanine. Of all the DNA, just the CDR3 is kept, 45 bases in frame from base 1. Trimming accounts for 6 bases at V and 3 bases at J, while the number of junction bases matched to no gene is 7.

The chain couples TRBV18 to TRBJ1-3; 8 middle bases align to TRBD1. This sequence originates from a young man in good health. Source material: naive CD4+ T cells sorted from blood. The sample's cell subset or site label, in plain terms: CD45RA+ positively selected. The nucleotide sequence is TGTGCCAGCTCCCCAGACAGGGGCTTTGGAAACACCATATATTTT. The translation is CASSPDRGFGNTIYF.